This T cell receptor (beta chain) was profiled in a study of Tregs in tolerant kidney transplant recipients. Across the whole study: An approximately three-day belatacept mixed lymphocyte reaction, sometimes plus 5-day graft donor restimulation, preceded CD4+CD25+CD127- sorting. Sorting used antibodies to exclude donor cells.

Of note for this clone: Its antigen is as yet unknown.

Generated by immunoSEQ multiplex PCR, the TCRdb table keeps only in-frame clones and is missing some. In the table there are about 31,000 clones, 70% to 85% of which are singletons. The junction had 13 bases not matched to a gene; V was cut back by 2 bases and J by 0 bases. The V gene's germline CDR1 is SGHDT and CDR2 YYEEEE. This CDR3 has 19 amino acids. The TCR comes from a human donor in good health. Sample: Tregs from blood cultured with allogeneic cells. The chain links TRBV5-6 to TRBJ2-5; 10 bases align to TRBD2. The CDR3 loop is CASSFLWASGGEYQETQYF. The CDR3 bases are TGTGCCAGCAGCTTTCTATGGGCTAGCGGGGGAGAGTACCAAGAGACCCAGTACTTC.